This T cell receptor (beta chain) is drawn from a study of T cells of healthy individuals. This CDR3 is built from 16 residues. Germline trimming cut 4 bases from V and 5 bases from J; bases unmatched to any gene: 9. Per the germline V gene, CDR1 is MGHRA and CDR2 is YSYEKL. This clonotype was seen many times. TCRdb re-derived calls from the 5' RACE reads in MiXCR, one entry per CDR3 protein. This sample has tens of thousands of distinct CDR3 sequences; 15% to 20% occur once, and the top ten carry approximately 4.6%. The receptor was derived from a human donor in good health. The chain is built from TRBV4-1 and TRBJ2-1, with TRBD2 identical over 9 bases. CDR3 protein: CASSPLEAGGNNEQFF. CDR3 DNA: TGCGCCAGCAGCCCCTTAGAAGCGGGGGGCAACAATGAGCAGTTCTTC.